These T cell receptor beta chains were read from a single sample in a study of T-cell memory formation after mild COVID-19. TCRdb reanalysed the 5' RACE reads using MiXCR and keeps one entry per CDR3 protein. Here the sample spans about half a million distinct CDR3 sequences, 18% being singletons. What was sequenced was PBMCs or a T cell subset sorted from them (not recorded which). The receptor source for this set is an adult woman who had mild COVID-19 (a few samples of this study predate the infection). Cell type and time point are not known. Both conserved end residues are part of each CDR3. The order of the fields is J gene, V gene, clone size, D gene, CDR3 DNA, CDR3 protein. A D gene is named only where the DNA matches it firmly. Not every row has a clone size; where given, it reads once, few, many or a size class.

j_gene: TRBJ2-7
v_gene: TRBV7-2
abundance: few
d_gene: TRBD2
CDR3nt: TGTGCCAGCAGCCACGGACTAGCCGACGAGCAGTACTTC
CDR3aa: CASSHGLADEQYF

j_gene: TRBJ2-6
v_gene: TRBV15
abundance: few
d_gene: NA
CDR3nt: TGTGCCACCAGCAGAGTGCCCTCTGGGGCCAACGTCCTGACTTTC
CDR3aa: CATSRVPSGANVLTF

j_gene: TRBJ2-7
v_gene: TRBV16
abundance: few
d_gene: TRBD2
CDR3nt: TGTGCCAGCAGCCAAACTCGCGGGAGGAGAAAGGACGAGCAGTACTTC
CDR3aa: CASSQTRGRRKDEQYF

j_gene: TRBJ2-7
v_gene: TRBV4-1
abundance: NA
d_gene: TRBD2
CDR3nt: TGCGCCAGCAGCCAAGATTTCGGACTAGCGGGCGAGCAGTACTTC
CDR3aa: CASSQDFGLAGEQYF

j_gene: TRBJ2-5
v_gene: TRBV4-1
abundance: NA
d_gene: NA
CDR3nt: TGCGCCAGCAGCCAAGGGGTCGCACGAGAGACCCAGTACTTC
CDR3aa: CASSQGVARETQYF

j_gene: TRBJ2-1
v_gene: TRBV9
abundance: NA
d_gene: TRBD2
CDR3nt: TGTGCCAGCAGGGGAGAAGGACTAGTCGGTGAGCAGTTCTTC
CDR3aa: CASRGEGLVGEQFF

j_gene: TRBJ2-3
v_gene: TRBV12-3/TRBV12-4
abundance: NA
d_gene: NA
CDR3nt: TGTGCCAGCAGTTTGCCGGGCGGGGAGACAGATACGCAGTATTTT
CDR3aa: CASSLPGGETDTQYF

j_gene: TRBJ2-5
v_gene: TRBV5-1
abundance: NA
d_gene: NA
CDR3nt: TGCGCCAGCCAAAGTACAGGGTACCAAGAGACCCAGTACTTC
CDR3aa: CASQSTGYQETQYF

j_gene: TRBJ2-7
v_gene: TRBV9
abundance: NA
d_gene: TRBD1
CDR3nt: TGTGCCAGCAGCTATCGACCGGGACAGGGGATTTACGAGCAGTACTTC
CDR3aa: CASSYRPGQGIYEQYF

j_gene: TRBJ2-5
v_gene: TRBV6-2/TRBV6-3
abundance: few
d_gene: NA
CDR3nt: TGTGCCAGCAGCCTCTTGGCGGGGATTCAAGGGACCCAGTACTTC
CDR3aa: CASSLLAGIQGTQYF

j_gene: TRBJ2-1
v_gene: TRBV20-1
abundance: NA
d_gene: TRBD2
CDR3nt: TGCAGTGCTAGTAGGCGGGGGGGCATAGATGAGCAGTTCTTC
CDR3aa: CSASRRGGIDEQFF

j_gene: TRBJ1-4
v_gene: TRBV20-1
abundance: many
d_gene: NA
CDR3nt: TGCAGTGCTAGAGGGGTGGCAGGGGACACCGCAAAACTGTTTTTT
CDR3aa: CSARGVAGDTAKLFF

j_gene: TRBJ2-7
v_gene: TRBV14
abundance: few
d_gene: TRBD2
CDR3nt: TGTGCCAGCAGCCAGGTAGCGGGGGACCCCTACGAGCAGTACTTC
CDR3aa: CASSQVAGDPYEQYF

j_gene: TRBJ2-7
v_gene: TRBV9
abundance: NA
d_gene: TRBD1
CDR3nt: TGTGCCAGCAGCTCAGACAGGGAAAACGAGCAGTACTTC
CDR3aa: CASSSDRENEQYF

j_gene: TRBJ1-2
v_gene: TRBV6-5
abundance: NA
d_gene: NA
CDR3nt: TGTGCCAGCAGTTCCCCCTCGCGGGGTGGCTATGGCTACACCTTC
CDR3aa: CASSSPSRGGYGYTF

j_gene: TRBJ1-1
v_gene: TRBV5-1
abundance: few
d_gene: NA
CDR3nt: TGCGCCAGCAGCTCGGGAAACAGGGTACGAGGCGGTGAAGCTTTCTTT
CDR3aa: CASSSGNRVRGGEAFF

j_gene: TRBJ2-7
v_gene: TRBV2
abundance: NA
d_gene: NA
CDR3nt: TGTGCCAGCAGTGAAGCGTTCGAGCAGTACTTC
CDR3aa: CASSEAFEQYF

j_gene: TRBJ1-2
v_gene: TRBV20-1
abundance: NA
d_gene: NA
CDR3nt: TGCAGTGCTAGAGATCCTGGGGTCTATGGCTACACCTTC
CDR3aa: CSARDPGVYGYTF

j_gene: TRBJ2-2
v_gene: TRBV4-2
abundance: NA
d_gene: NA
CDR3nt: TGTGCCAGCAGCCGAGCATATGGAGGAATCGGGGAGCTGTTTTTT
CDR3aa: CASSRAYGGIGELFF

j_gene: TRBJ2-1
v_gene: TRBV7-9
abundance: many
d_gene: TRBD2
CDR3nt: TGTGCCAGCAGCGAACTAGCGGTTTACAATGAGCAGTTCTTC
CDR3aa: CASSELAVYNEQFF

j_gene: TRBJ2-7
v_gene: TRBV18
abundance: many
d_gene: NA
CDR3nt: TGTGCCACCCCTCGGTCCCCAGGGGACTACGAGCAGTACTTC
CDR3aa: CATPRSPGDYEQYF

j_gene: TRBJ2-1
v_gene: TRBV6-1
abundance: NA
d_gene: TRBD2
CDR3nt: TGTGCCGGCCAGCGGGGGGATTACAATGAGCAGTTCTTC
CDR3aa: CAGQRGDYNEQFF

j_gene: TRBJ1-1
v_gene: TRBV4-1
abundance: few
d_gene: NA
CDR3nt: TGCGCCAGCAGCCTCGGACACACAATGAACACTGAAGCTTTCTTT
CDR3aa: CASSLGHTMNTEAFF

j_gene: TRBJ1-1
v_gene: TRBV12-3/TRBV12-4
abundance: NA
d_gene: TRBD1
CDR3nt: TGTGCCAGCAGTCCTGGGCTGCCTCAGGGGGCTACCTCGGGGGCTTTCTTT
CDR3aa: CASSPGLPQGATSGAFF

j_gene: TRBJ1-1
v_gene: TRBV6-2/TRBV6-3
abundance: NA
d_gene: NA
CDR3nt: TGTGCCAGCAGTCCGTCCCGGGACATGAACACTGAAGCTTTCTTT
CDR3aa: CASSPSRDMNTEAFF

j_gene: TRBJ2-7
v_gene: TRBV5-1
abundance: few
d_gene: NA
CDR3nt: TGCGCCAGCAGCTTCTCCGTGGACAGTCAAACCTACGAGCAGTACTTC
CDR3aa: CASSFSVDSQTYEQYF

j_gene: TRBJ2-5
v_gene: TRBV6-2/TRBV6-3
abundance: few
d_gene: NA
CDR3nt: TGTGCCAGCACGAAAATGGGGCCTTCAGCAGTTAGGGTGATGCGGGGCTCCTCGAGGGAGACCCAGTACTTC
CDR3aa: CASTKMGPSAVRVMRGSSRETQYF

j_gene: TRBJ2-5
v_gene: TRBV10-3
abundance: few
d_gene: TRBD2
CDR3nt: TGTGCCATCAGTGATGCGGGAGGAGGTGAGACCCAGTACTTC
CDR3aa: CAISDAGGGETQYF

j_gene: TRBJ2-1
v_gene: TRBV29-1
abundance: many
d_gene: TRBD2
CDR3nt: TGCAGCGTAAATCTAGCGGGAGGTTTCGCGCTCTCCTACAATGAGCAGTTCTTC
CDR3aa: CSVNLAGGFALSYNEQFF

j_gene: TRBJ2-1
v_gene: TRBV5-1
abundance: few
d_gene: NA
CDR3nt: TGCGCCAGCAGCTCAATTGACAGGAGCTCCTACAATGAGCAGTTCTTC
CDR3aa: CASSSIDRSSYNEQFF

j_gene: TRBJ2-5
v_gene: TRBV2
abundance: few
d_gene: TRBD2
CDR3nt: TGTGCCAGCAGATCCCATTGGACTAGCGAAAAAGAGACCCAGTACTTC
CDR3aa: CASRSHWTSEKETQYF

j_gene: TRBJ2-1
v_gene: TRBV6-1
abundance: few
d_gene: TRBD2
CDR3nt: TGTGCCAGCAGTCACAGCGGGAACGGGGGGAATGAGCAGTTCTTC
CDR3aa: CASSHSGNGGNEQFF

j_gene: TRBJ2-1
v_gene: TRBV10-3
abundance: NA
d_gene: TRBD2
CDR3nt: TGTGCCATCAGTGACGGACTAGCGGTGCAATATTCCTACAATGAGCAGTTCTTC
CDR3aa: CAISDGLAVQYSYNEQFF

j_gene: TRBJ1-3
v_gene: TRBV29-1
abundance: NA
d_gene: NA
CDR3nt: TGCAGCGTTAGCAAGGGACGGTTCTCTGGAAACACCATATATTTT
CDR3aa: CSVSKGRFSGNTIYF

j_gene: TRBJ2-2
v_gene: TRBV20-1
abundance: NA
d_gene: TRBD2
CDR3nt: TGCAGTGCTAGGCTAGCGGGGGGATACACCGGGGAGCTGTTTTTT
CDR3aa: CSARLAGGYTGELFF

j_gene: TRBJ1-1
v_gene: TRBV5-1
abundance: few
d_gene: TRBD1
CDR3nt: TGCGCCAGCAGCCCAAGCTCCCTGACAGGGATAAACACTGAAGCTTTCTTT
CDR3aa: CASSPSSLTGINTEAFF

j_gene: TRBJ2-7
v_gene: TRBV27
abundance: NA
d_gene: NA
CDR3nt: TGTGCCAGCAGTTCGTTGCAGAACTTTTACGAGCAGTACTTC
CDR3aa: CASSSLQNFYEQYF

j_gene: TRBJ2-5
v_gene: TRBV7-9
abundance: many
d_gene: NA
CDR3nt: TGTGCCAGCAGCCCCAAGACTAGGCTACAAGAGACCCAGTACTTC
CDR3aa: CASSPKTRLQETQYF

j_gene: TRBJ2-7
v_gene: TRBV7-2
abundance: few
d_gene: NA
CDR3nt: TGTGCCAGCAGCTTATATCTTGGCGAGCAGTACTTC
CDR3aa: CASSLYLGEQYF

j_gene: TRBJ1-5
v_gene: TRBV29-1
abundance: few
d_gene: TRBD1
CDR3nt: TGCAGCGTTGCGACAGGGGGGGCTAATCAGCCCCAGCATTTT
CDR3aa: CSVATGGANQPQHF

j_gene: TRBJ2-7
v_gene: TRBV5-1
abundance: few
d_gene: TRBD1
CDR3nt: TGCGCCAGCGCGACCGGGACAGGGGTTTACGAGCAGTACTTC
CDR3aa: CASATGTGVYEQYF

j_gene: TRBJ1-1
v_gene: TRBV6-6
abundance: many
d_gene: NA
CDR3nt: TGTGCCAGCAGTTACTCGTTTGCTTTCTTT
CDR3aa: CASSYSFAFF

j_gene: TRBJ1-1
v_gene: TRBV10-3
abundance: few
d_gene: NA
CDR3nt: TGTGCCACAGGGGAGAGGCTCACTGAAGCTTTCTTT
CDR3aa: CATGERLTEAFF

j_gene: TRBJ2-5
v_gene: TRBV7-2
abundance: NA
d_gene: NA
CDR3nt: TGTGCCAGCAGCTTGTTCCTAGGGTCTATGGAGACCCAGTACTTC
CDR3aa: CASSLFLGSMETQYF

j_gene: TRBJ2-5
v_gene: TRBV4-1
abundance: NA
d_gene: NA
CDR3nt: TGCGCCAGCAGCCACGACGGTTACAGCGGGGAGACCCAGTACTTC
CDR3aa: CASSHDGYSGETQYF

j_gene: TRBJ1-5
v_gene: TRBV5-5
abundance: NA
d_gene: NA
CDR3nt: TGTGCCAGCAGCTTGGTTTCCACACTGGGAAATCAGCCCCAGCATTTT
CDR3aa: CASSLVSTLGNQPQHF

j_gene: TRBJ1-1
v_gene: TRBV5-1
abundance: NA
d_gene: TRBD1
CDR3nt: TGCGCCAGCAGCCCGGACAGGTTAATCGTGGGCACTGAAGCTTTCTTT
CDR3aa: CASSPDRLIVGTEAFF

j_gene: TRBJ1-2
v_gene: TRBV14
abundance: NA
d_gene: NA
CDR3nt: TGTGCCAGCAGCCAAGATTGGGCAGGGAGCGGCTACACCTTC
CDR3aa: CASSQDWAGSGYTF

j_gene: TRBJ2-7
v_gene: TRBV20-1
abundance: NA
d_gene: TRBD1
CDR3nt: TGCAGTGCTAGAGATGGCGGGACAGGGGCTTCCTACGAGCAGTACTTC
CDR3aa: CSARDGGTGASYEQYF

j_gene: TRBJ2-7
v_gene: TRBV20-1
abundance: NA
d_gene: TRBD1
CDR3nt: TGCAGTGCTAGGGGGACAGGGGGCGCATTATACTACGAGCAGTACTTC
CDR3aa: CSARGTGGALYYEQYF

j_gene: TRBJ2-2
v_gene: TRBV11-1
abundance: NA
d_gene: TRBD2
CDR3nt: TGTGCCAGCAGCGACAGACTAGCGGGGGGGAACACCGGGGAGCTGTTTTTT
CDR3aa: CASSDRLAGGNTGELFF

j_gene: TRBJ2-1
v_gene: TRBV18
abundance: NA
d_gene: NA
CDR3nt: TGTGCCAGCTCACCAGAATGGGATGAGCAGTTCTTC
CDR3aa: CASSPEWDEQFF

j_gene: TRBJ2-3
v_gene: TRBV7-9
abundance: NA
d_gene: NA
CDR3nt: TGTGCCAGCAGCCTCGGTCTGGGGCGAATAACAGATACGCAGTATTTT
CDR3aa: CASSLGLGRITDTQYF

j_gene: TRBJ1-2
v_gene: TRBV9
abundance: NA
d_gene: TRBD1
CDR3nt: TGTGCCAGCAGCGCTACGGACAGGGGCTATGGCTACACCTTC
CDR3aa: CASSATDRGYGYTF

j_gene: TRBJ1-2
v_gene: TRBV12-3/TRBV12-4
abundance: once
d_gene: NA
CDR3nt: TGTGCCAGCAGTTTAGCAGACCTTGGCTACACCTTC
CDR3aa: CASSLADLGYTF

j_gene: TRBJ1-1
v_gene: TRBV2
abundance: many
d_gene: NA
CDR3nt: TGTGCCAGCAGTCCCTTGACTGTAAACACTGAAGCTTTCTTT
CDR3aa: CASSPLTVNTEAFF

j_gene: TRBJ2-7
v_gene: TRBV7-9
abundance: few
d_gene: TRBD2
CDR3nt: TGTGCCAGCAGTGGGAGGGCTTTCTACGAGCAGTACTTC
CDR3aa: CASSGRAFYEQYF

j_gene: TRBJ1-5
v_gene: TRBV4-2
abundance: few
d_gene: NA
CDR3nt: TGTGCCAGCAGCTCCGACATCTCCACAGTTCGAAATCAGCCCCAGCATTTT
CDR3aa: CASSSDISTVRNQPQHF

j_gene: TRBJ2-7
v_gene: TRBV5-1
abundance: few
d_gene: NA
CDR3nt: TGCGCCAGCAGCTTAAGCGAGTACGAGCAGTACTTC
CDR3aa: CASSLSEYEQYF